The 20 T cell receptor beta chains presented below share a single source sample, sequenced in a study of identical twins. Using its own MiXCR run on the 5' RACE reads, TCRdb lists one record per CDR3 protein. The table includes 510,000 or so distinct CDR3 sequences, 12% to 15% detected once. The same specimen was also included in a second study, on yellow fever vaccine responses in identical twins.

Input material: CD4+ T cells sorted from blood. Source of these receptors: a woman aged 18-29 years in good health.

This clonotype has just a few counts. The gene calls are TRBV5-1 and TRBJ1-2; 9 bases agree with TRBD1. CDR3 length: 16 residues. The junction had 11 bases not matched to a gene; V was cut back by 5 bases and J by 3 bases. Per germline, CDR1 SGHRS and CDR2 YFSETQ. The DNA of the CDR3 is TGCGCCAGCAGATCGACAGGGGGATTCGAGGACTATGGCTACACCTTC. Protein sequence: CASRSTGGFEDYGYTF.

V usage is TRBV27 and J usage is TRBJ2-1, with 7 bases that match TRBD1. Germline values: CDR1 MNHEY, CDR2 SMNVEV (reference sequence). The CDR3 is 14 amino acids. J gave up 7 bases and V 7 bases, and 10 bases lay outside the gene matches. The CDR3: CASKPLGRGNEQFF. In nucleotides, the CDR3 is TGTGCCAGCAAGCCCCTTGGCAGGGGGAATGAGCAGTTCTTC.

The chain carries TRBV10-2 and TRBJ2-3; 16 positions match TRBD2. J lost 0 bases, V lost 6 bases, and 6 bases had no gene match. The CDR3 runs to 18 residues. Germline CDR1 is WSHSY and CDR2 is SAAADI. CDR3 nucleotide sequence: TGCGCCAGCAGCGGGACTAGCGGGGGGGGAATGAGCACAGATACGCAGTATTTT. Protein: CASSGTSGGGMSTDTQYF.

The chain recombines TRBV5-1 with TRBJ2-2, with D possibly being TRBD2 (6 bases). Germline CDR1 reads SGHRS; CDR2 reads YFSETQ. The germline V and J ends were trimmed by 4 bases and 6 bases, with 16 bases remaining between them. The CDR3 is made up of 15 amino acids. The CDR3 DNA reads as TGCGCCAGCAGCCCCCATAGGGGAGGCGCCGGGGAGCTGTTTTTT. Translated, it gives CASSPHRGGAGELFF.

The rearrangement links TRBV2 to TRBJ2-2, with 8 bases aligning to TRBD2. The CDR3 length is 16 residues. Germline CDR1 SNHLY, CDR2 FYNNEI. J gave up 0 bases and V 6 bases, and 6 bases lay outside the gene matches. CDR3 DNA: TGTGCCAGCAGCTTCACTAGCGGAGCGAACACCGGGGAGCTGTTTTTT. Its protein product is CASSFTSGANTGELFF.

The CDR3: CASSMVRADTQYF. The CDR3 DNA follows: TGTGCCAGTAGTATGGTCCGGGCAGATACGCAGTATTTT. The chain links TRBV19 to TRBJ2-3; the D is unclear. In germline, CDR1 is LNHDA, CDR2 SQIVND (reference sequence). Trimming took 3 bases from V and 4 from J, leaving 8 bases between them. CDR3 size: 13 residues.

The chain carries TRBV11-1 and TRBJ2-3; 12 nucleotides match TRBD2. With V trimmed by 1 base and J by 2 bases, 10 bases remained unmatched. This CDR3 has 19 amino acids. Germline CDR1 SGHAT, CDR2 FQDESV (reference sequence). Here the CDR3 reads CASSLGGTSGWAATDTQYF. The CDR3 nucleotides are TGTGCCAGCAGCTTAGGTGGGACTAGCGGGTGGGCCGCCACAGATACGCAGTATTTT.

This clonotype has more than one count but fewer than ten. The V gene is TRBV7-3, the J gene TRBJ2-3; maybe TRBD2 (6 bases). The CDR3 is made up of 16 amino acids. Trimming took off 2 bases at V and 0 bases at J, with 12 bases between the two ends. From germline, CDR1 is SGHTA and CDR2 FQGTGA. CDR3 protein: CASSLSGGRSTDTQYF. The CDR3 region has the DNA TGTGCCAGCAGCTTATCCGGGGGAAGAAGCACAGATACGCAGTATTTT.

The V and J genes are TRBV28 and TRBJ2-4; no definite D call. V dropped 7 bases and J dropped 6 bases, with 16 bases sitting between them. Looked up from germline, CDR1 is MDHEN and CDR2 is SYDVKM. The CDR3 is 14 amino acids. CDR3 coding DNA: TGTGCCAGCACTCCTCCTGGGGTGGTAAACATTCAGTACTTC. Encoded protein: CASTPPGVVNIQYF.

V gene TRBV24-1 combines with J gene TRBJ2-1, with a possible D match to TRBD2 (11 bases). The CDR3 extends over 19 amino acids. V shed 5 bases and J shed 6 bases, with 28 bases lying between them. Germline assignment: CDR1 KGHDR and CDR2 SFDVKD. Here the CDR3 reads CATSGGTGVLAGESNEQFF. The CDR3 region has the DNA TGTGCCACCAGTGGAGGGACAGGGGTACTAGCGGGAGAGAGCAATGAGCAGTTCTTC.

The J gene is TRBJ2-5, the V gene TRBV20-1; no clear D. This CDR3 region has 13 residues. Germline assignment: CDR1 DFQATT and CDR2 SNEGSKA (reference sequence). Trimming cost V 3 bases and J 4 bases, with 12 bases left between them. This chain's CDR3 is CSARSLSGETQYF. In nucleotides, the CDR3 is TGCAGTGCTAGGTCACTCTCGGGAGAGACCCAGTACTTC.

This clonotype was counted only a few times. The chain combines TRBV20-1 with TRBJ2-2; D not certain. The V gene's germline CDR1 is DFQATT and CDR2 SNEGSKA (reference sequence). V lost 1 base and J lost 1, with 13 bases in between. This CDR3 is built from 16 residues. The CDR3 spells CSARVQISGNTGELFF. The CDR3 coding sequence is TGCAGTGCTAGAGTTCAGATATCTGGGAACACCGGGGAGCTGTTTTTT.

The V and J genes are TRBV10-3 and TRBJ2-3; 10 nucleotides match TRBD2. J was trimmed by 6 bases and V by 3 bases; bases with no gene match: 9. CDR3 length: 16 residues. Germline lookup yields CDR1 ENHRY and CDR2 SYGVKD. CDR3 coding DNA: TGTGCCATCAGTGAATCCCTAGCGGGAGTAGGGGATACGCAGTATTTT. It encodes CAISESLAGVGDTQYF.

The chain joins TRBV2 to TRBJ2-1; 13 bases line up with TRBD2. Germline CDR1 and CDR2: SNHLY and FYNNEI. CDR3 length: 15 amino acids. Unmatched junction bases numbered 4, after V lost 4 bases and J lost 7 bases. CDR3 sequence: CASSVRLAGGNEQFF. The CDR3 region has the DNA TGTGCCAGCAGTGTACGACTAGCGGGGGGTAATGAGCAGTTCTTC.

This clonotype was picked up many times. The V gene is TRBV7-6, the J gene TRBJ1-6; D ambiguous. The V gene's germline CDR1 is SGHVS and CDR2 FNYEAQ. Trimming cost V 1 base and J 7 bases, with 5 bases left between them. The CDR3 runs 13 residues. CDR3 amino acids: CASSLVPNSPLHF. The CDR3 DNA follows: TGTGCCAGCAGCTTAGTTCCCAATTCACCCCTCCACTTT.

This clonotype came up a few times. The V gene is TRBV12-3 or TRBV12-4, the J gene TRBJ2-5; 11 nucleotides agree with TRBD1. J lost 5 bases, V lost 2 bases, and 10 bases had no gene match. This CDR3 region has 17 residues. The CDR3 sequence is CASSLPGQGAIGETQYF. The CDR3 region has the DNA TGTGCCAGCAGTTTACCTGGACAGGGGGCGATAGGGGAGACCCAGTACTTC.

This clonotype showed up many times. J is TRBJ1-2 and V is TRBV12-3 or TRBV12-4; 7 bases align to TRBD1. The trim removed 4 bases at V and 8 bases at J, leaving 7 bases unmatched. The CDR3 runs to 13 residues. The CDR3 sequence is CASSSWDSSGYTF. The CDR3 DNA sequence: TGTGCCAGCAGTTCATGGGACAGTAGCGGCTACACCTTC.

This clonotype was detected a few times. The rearrangement joins TRBV7-2 to TRBJ2-7, with D tentatively TRBD2 (6 bases). CDR1 SGHTA and CDR2 FQGNSA come from the germline V gene. The CDR3 has 15 residues. V lost 3 bases, J lost 2 bases, and 14 bases lay in between. CDR3 sequence reads: CASSLSAGKAYEQYF. The CDR3 DNA reads TGTGCCAGCAGCTTGAGTGCGGGGAAAGCCTACGAGCAGTACTTC.

This clonotype appeared a few times. The chain links TRBV11-2 to TRBJ1-2; no definite D call. Deletions cut 7 bases from V and 4 bases from J, with 7 bases between. The CDR3 is 11 residues long. Looked up from germline, CDR1 is SGHAT and CDR2 is FQNNGV. The CDR3: CASTPAYGYTF. DNA for the CDR3: TGTGCCAGCACCCCGGCCTATGGCTACACCTTC.

At least ten counts were recorded for this clonotype. The chain links TRBV10-3 to TRBJ2-1; TRBD1 is a possible D gene (7 bases). There are 12 residues in the CDR3. V lost 2 bases and J 13 bases, leaving 12 bases between the germline ends. Germline V CDR1 and CDR2: ENHRY, SYGVKD. The CDR3 DNA is TGTGCCATCAGTGAGAATCAGGGGGGACAGTTCTTC. Encoded protein: CAISENQGGQFF.